These T cell receptor beta chains were read from a single sample in a study of cytomegalovirus exposure and HLA in healthy donors. TCRdb keeps only in-frame clones here, not all; method: immunoSEQ multiplex PCR. The table shows about 97,000 clones, with 76% occurring only once. The sample consisted of PBMCs. These receptors all come from a man aged 40-49 years in good health and CMV-seronegative. Both conserved end residues are part of each CDR3. A D gene is named only where the DNA matches it firmly. Size tells how often a clone was seen (once, few, many) or the class of an expanded clone, and some rows leave it out.

NA	TRBV7-2	TRBJ2-3	TRBD2	CASTPPGTSGPNTQYF	TGTGCCAGCACCCCTCCCGGGACTAGCGGACCTAATACGCAGTATTTT
few	TRBV18	TRBJ1-2	NA	CASSPFLSEGTNYGYTF	TGTGCCAGCTCACCCTTTCTAAGCGAAGGAACTAACTATGGCTACACCTTC
NA	TRBV19	TRBJ2-3	NA	CASSSRGLADTQYF	TGTGCCAGTAGCTCCCGCGGGTTAGCAGATACGCAGTATTTT
NA	TRBV5-1	TRBJ2-1	NA	CASSLELAPYNEQFF	TGCGCCAGCAGCTTGGAACTAGCCCCCTACAATGAGCAGTTCTTC
NA	TRBV28	TRBJ2-3	TRBD1	CASSYTGGPSTDTQYF	TGTGCCAGCAGTTATACAGGGGGCCCTAGCACAGATACGCAGTATTTT
NA	TRBV4-1	TRBJ2-7	TRBD2	CASSQDLLAGLTYEQYF	TGCGCCAGCAGCCAAGACCTACTAGCGGGGTTGACCTACGAGCAGTACTTC
NA	TRBV19	TRBJ2-7	TRBD1	CASSILPTGGYDEQYF	TGTGCCAGTAGTATCCTCCCCACAGGGGGCTACGACGAGCAGTACTTC
few	TRBV7-9	TRBJ1-1	NA	CSSSFSDRNTEAFF	TGTTCCAGCAGCTTCTCCGACAGGAACACTGAAGCTTTCTTT
NA	TRBV15	TRBJ1-2	NA	CATSKVTGTNGYTF	TGTGCCACCAGCAAAGTTACAGGAACTAATGGCTACACCTTC
NA	TRBV4-1	TRBJ2-5	NA	CASSQEETGRQETQYF	TGCGCCAGCAGCCAAGAGGAGACAGGGAGGCAAGAGACCCAGTACTTC
NA	TRBV23-1	TRBJ1-3	TRBD1	CASNRQGAFGNTIYF	TGCGCCAGCAATCGACAGGGGGCTTTTGGAAACACCATATATTTT
NA	TRBV19	TRBJ2-7	NA	CASSIQDSSGYEQYF	TGTGCCAGTAGTATCCAGGACAGTTCTGGGTACGAGCAGTACTTC
NA	TRBV7-9	TRBJ1-2	TRBD1	CSSSFFSDRVYGYTF	TGTTCCAGCAGCTTCTTCTCCGACAGGGTCTATGGCTACACCTTC
once	TRBV25-1	TRBJ1-2	NA	CASSEYSYGYTF	TGTGCCAGCAGTGAATACAGCTATGGCTACACCTTC
NA	TRBV6-1	TRBJ2-7	TRBD1	CASSEGRRTGAYEQYF	TGTGCCAGCAGTGAAGGTCGTAGGACAGGGGCTTACGAGCAGTACTTC
once	TRBV5-4	TRBJ2-1	NA	CASSLGLTAGNNEQFF	TGTGCCAGCAGCTTAGGCTTAACCGCCGGGAACAATGAGCAGTTCTTC
NA	TRBV27	TRBJ1-2	NA	CASSLWGLGYGYTF	TGTGCCAGCAGTTTGTGGGGGCTAGGCTATGGCTACACCTTC
NA	TRBV4-1	TRBJ2-5	NA	CASSQRAPGEETQYF	TGCGCCAGCAGCCAACGGGCCCCGGGGGAAGAGACCCAGTACTTC
NA	TRBV12-5	TRBJ2-3	TRBD1	CASGLRVWGTGENTQYF	TGTGCTAGTGGTTTGAGAGTGTGGGGGACAGGGGAAAATACGCAGTATTTT
few	TRBV18	TRBJ1-1	TRBD1	CASSPQGTGGFTEAFF	TGTGCCAGCTCACCACAGGGGACAGGGGGTTTCACTGAAGCTTTCTTT
NA	TRBV4-1	TRBJ2-3	NA	CASSQVADTQYF	TGCGCCAGCAGCCAAGTCGCGGATACGCAGTATTTT
NA	TRBV30	TRBJ2-3	TRBD2	CAWSWAGDRTDTQYF	TGTGCCTGGAGCTGGGCGGGGGACCGCACAGATACGCAGTATTTT
NA	TRBV19	TRBJ2-3	TRBD1	CASSIGGTGTTDTQYF	TGTGCCAGTAGTATAGGAGGGACAGGGACCACAGATACGCAGTATTTT
NA	TRBV6-6	TRBJ1-3	TRBD1	CASSYSQGQGNTIYF	TGTGCCAGCAGTTACTCCCAGGGACAGGGAAACACCATATATTTT
NA	TRBV28	TRBJ1-2	NA	CASSPRNLGYTF	TGTGCCAGCAGTCCGAGGAATCTCGGCTACACCTTC
NA	TRBV11-3	TRBJ2-1	TRBD2	CASALGGARNEQFF	TGTGCCAGCGCCCTCGGGGGGGCTAGAAATGAGCAGTTCTTC
NA	TRBV19	TRBJ1-2	NA	CASRADGYTF	TGTGCCAGTAGGGCCGATGGCTACACCTTC
once	TRBV19	TRBJ2-3	TRBD1	CASRRTGGSVDTQYF	TGTGCCAGTAGAAGAACAGGGGGCTCGGTAGATACGCAGTATTTT
NA	TRBV4-2	TRBJ2-7	NA	CASSQDSGSYEQYF	TGTGCCAGCAGCCAAGATTCAGGAAGCTACGAGCAGTACTTC
NA	TRBV7-2	TRBJ2-2	TRBD1	CASGRQGVNTGELFF	TGTGCCAGCGGACGACAGGGGGTTAACACCGGGGAGCTGTTTTTT
NA	TRBV19	TRBJ2-3	TRBD2	CASSLSGTSGGTQYF	TGTGCCAGTAGTTTATCGGGGACTAGCGGGGGAACGCAGTATTTT